These 32 T cell receptor beta chains were all obtained from the same sample, sequenced in a study of regulatory T cells in long-lasting Graves disease. Time point: newly diagnosed GD, antithyroid drugs for less than 3 months. RNA isolated from PBMCs was used to make the TCR library. In building TCR beta libraries, iRepertoire HTBI primers were used together with Arm-PCR of CDR3 regions. Each CDR3 protein gets one entry after TCRdb re-called the multiplex PCR reads with MiXCR. The data show about 310,000 distinct CDR3 sequences, 15% to 20% seen once. The material was peripheral blood mononuclear cells (PBMCs), obtained at new diagnosis, from a patient treated with antithyroid drugs. Receptors were obtained from a female donor with Graves disease.

This clonotype was found many times. This may arise from a read error, as a much more abundant clone is one base away. J is TRBJ2-3 and V is TRBV6-2 or TRBV6-3; the match to TRBD2 covers 8 bases. CDR1 and CDR2 from the germline V gene are MNHEY and SVGEGT. CDR3 size: 14 residues. With 6 bases clipped from V and 0 bases from J, the junction kept 2 bases outside the gene matches. This CDR3 reads CASRASGSTDTQYF. In nucleotides, the CDR3 is TGTGCCAGCAGGGCTAGCGGGAGCACAGATACGCAGTATTTT.

This clonotype appeared many times. This chain joins TRBV29-1 and TRBJ2-2; 7 nucleotides agree with TRBD1. The CDR3 has 14 residues. Germline lookup yields CDR1 SQVTM and CDR2 ANQGSEA. With 8 bases clipped from V and 4 bases from J, the junction kept 10 bases outside the gene matches. The CDR3 region has the DNA TGCAGCACCCGTGGGGACAGTACCACCGGGGAGCTGTTTTTT. It codes for CSTRGDSTTGELFF.

This clonotype was counted ten times or more. DNA for the CDR3: TGTGCCAGCAGGGTGACACCTCTGAACACTGAAGCTTTCTTT. Its protein is CASRVTPLNTEAFF. The chain couples TRBV6-1 to TRBJ1-1; D gene uncertain. Germline CDR1 MNHNS, CDR2 SASEGT. The V end was cut by 6 bases, the J end by 0 bases, with 11 bases between. The CDR3 is 14 residues long.

The chain recombines TRBV7-9 with TRBJ2-7; TRBD1 aligns across 8 bases. The CDR3 has 16 residues. Germline assignment: CDR1 SEHNR and CDR2 FQNEAQ (reference sequence). J gave up 4 bases and V 3 bases, and 11 bases lay outside the gene matches. The CDR3 is CASSFQGARGGYEQYF. The CDR3 DNA sequence: TGTGCCAGCAGCTTCCAGGGGGCCCGAGGGGGGTACGAGCAGTACTTC.

This clonotype has at least ten counts. CDR3 bases: TGCAGTGCTAACAGGGGGCGTAATGAGCAGTTCTTC. This translates into CSANRGRNEQFF. The chain uses TRBV20-1 and TRBJ2-1; 9 nucleotides match TRBD1. Trimming took 4 bases from V and 7 from J; bases not matched to a gene: 2. The V gene's germline CDR1 is DFQATT and CDR2 SNEGSKA (reference sequence). CDR3 length: 12 amino acids.

The CDR3 loop is CASWDREAFF. The CDR3 DNA reads TGTGCCAGTTGGGACAGGGAAGCTTTCTTT. This chain links TRBV28 with TRBJ1-1, with 8 bases identical to TRBD1. The CDR3 extends over 10 amino acids. The V gene end was trimmed by 9 bases and the J gene end by 8 bases; junction bases not matched to a gene: 2. Germline V gene lookup returns CDR1 MDHEN and CDR2 SYDVKM.

This clonotype was seen a handful of times. The V call is TRBV25-1, the J call TRBJ2-1; D remains unclear. This CDR3 comprises 14 residues. Trimming cost V 4 bases and J 5 bases, with 12 bases left between them. In germline, CDR1 is MGHDK, CDR2 SYGVNS. This CDR3 reads CASSGRLTHNEQFF. CDR3 sequence (DNA): TGTGCCAGCAGTGGACGACTCACCCACAATGAGCAGTTCTTC.

This clonotype has a count of ten or more. The chain has TRBV5-1 and TRBJ2-7; 7 nucleotides match TRBD1. The CDR3 is 15 residues long. Losses at the gene ends were 7 bases for V and 2 bases for J; bases not matched to a gene: 12. Germline V gene lookup returns CDR1 SGHRS and CDR2 YFSETQ. The DNA of the CDR3 is TGCGCCAGCTGCAAAGAACCCGGGACAGCCTACGAGCAGTACTTC. Protein product: CASCKEPGTAYEQYF.

This clonotype was counted ten times or more. J is TRBJ2-7 and V is TRBV27; D is possibly TRBD1 (7 bases). Germline-derived CDR1 and CDR2 are MNHEY and SMNVEV (reference sequence). The CDR3 runs to 16 residues. The V gene lost 4 bases and the J gene lost 0 bases, with 16 bases spanning the gap. CDR3 amino acids: CASSSHSGGSSYEQYF. The CDR3 DNA follows: TGTGCCAGCAGTTCACATTCAGGGGGGAGCTCCTACGAGCAGTACTTC.

The sample holds many counts of this clonotype. This chain connects TRBV7-9 to TRBJ2-3; D not certain. The CDR3 has 12 amino acids. Deletions cut 7 bases from V and 5 bases from J, with 10 bases between. Germline loops: CDR1 SEHNR, CDR2 FQNEAQ (reference sequence). CDR3 DNA sequence: TGTGCCAGCACCGCTGAAGTAGATACGCAGTATTTT. It specifies CASTAEVDTQYF.

This clonotype was detected ten times or more. The rearrangement joins TRBV2 to TRBJ2-7; D not certain. The germline V and J ends were trimmed by 7 bases and 0 bases, with 7 bases remaining between them. Germline values: CDR1 SNHLY, CDR2 FYNNEI. The CDR3 has 12 residues. The CDR3 reads CASMRDSYEQYF. Written as DNA, the CDR3 is TGTGCCAGCATGAGAGACTCCTACGAGCAGTACTTC. Looking up the rest from reference TRBV2 and TRBJ2-7 gives the full variable domain: EPEVTQTPSHQVTQMGQEVILRCVPISNHLYFYWYRQILGQKVEFLVSFYNNEISEKSEIFDDQFSVERPDGSNFTLKIRSTKLEDSAMYFCASMRDSYEQYFGPGTRLTVT.

There are a few counts of this clonotype. This chain connects TRBV19 to TRBJ2-1; TRBD2 matches at 7 bases. Germline V gene data show CDR1 as LNHDA and CDR2 as SQIVND (reference sequence). The ends lost 11 bases at V and 7 bases at J; junction bases unmatched: 11. CDR3 length equals 13 residues. CDR3: CASRRAGANEQFF. CDR3 nucleotide sequence: TGTGCCTCCCGACGGGCGGGAGCAAATGAGCAGTTCTTC.

This CDR3 reads CASSPLVAPARGEHTEAFF. The CDR3 nucleotides read TGTGCCAGCTCACCCTTAGTTGCTCCGGCGAGGGGTGAGCACACTGAAGCTTTCTTT. The chain joins TRBV18 to TRBJ1-1; TRBD1 might be the D (5 bases). Germline V lookup: CDR1 KGHSH, CDR2 LQKENI. The CDR3 runs 19 residues. The V gene lost 3 bases and the J gene lost 3 bases, with 26 bases spanning the gap.

The chain links TRBV12-3 or TRBV12-4 to TRBJ2-3; TRBD2 aligns across 10 bases. CDR3 length equals 18 residues. J gave up 1 base and V 6 bases, and 13 bases lay outside the gene matches. The CDR3, as DNA: TGTGCCAGCAGGACCGGACTAGCGGAGGAAGTGGGCACAGATACGCAGTATTTT. Translation: CASRTGLAEEVGTDTQYF.

In regard to this clonotype: This likely came from a read error, as a far larger clone is one base away. The V call is TRBV12-3 or TRBV12-4, the J call TRBJ2-3, with D possibly TRBD2 on 6 matching bases. This CDR3 is 15 amino acids long. As DNA, the CDR3 is TGTGCCAGCAGCCGGTCCGGGACTCCGGCCGATACGCAGTGTTTT. It codes for CASSRSGTPADTQCF.

This clonotype showed up many times. The CDR3 is CASSLAHVDTEAFF. In nucleotides, the CDR3 is TGTGCCAGCAGTTTAGCGCACGTCGACACTGAAGCTTTCTTT. The rearrangement links TRBV12-3 or TRBV12-4 to TRBJ1-1, with unresolved D. V was cut by 0 bases and J by 3 bases, with 8 bases left in between. CDR3 size: 14 residues.

In its sample, this clonotype was seen many times. The rearrangement links TRBV11-3 to TRBJ2-7, with D uncertain. Germline CDR1 SGHNT, CDR2 YENEEA. Trimming removed 5 bases from V and 0 bases from J, with 5 bases in between. This CDR3 comprises 12 residues. CDR3 DNA sequence: TGTGCCAGCAGCGTGAGCTCCTACGAGCAGTACTTC. Translating it yields CASSVSSYEQYF.

As to this clonotype: Being one base from a much bigger clone, this may be a read error. V usage is TRBV5-1 and J usage is TRBJ2-7; 8 bases agree with TRBD2. Unmatched junction bases numbered 15, after V lost 0 bases and J lost 7 bases. CDR1 is SGHRS and CDR2 is YFSETQ in the germline V gene. This CDR3 spans 17 amino acids. The CDR3 region is CASSLARSGSLYNEQYF. The CDR3, as DNA: TGCGCCAGCAGCTTGGCCCGAAGCGGGAGCCTCTACAATGAGCAGTACTTC.

The chain is built from TRBV11-2 and TRBJ1-1; D gene unclear. CDR3 length: 14 residues. V was shortened by 5 bases and J by 6 bases, with 16 bases between the two germline ends. Germline CDR1 SGHAT, CDR2 FQNNGV. The DNA for the CDR3 is TGTGCCAGCAGCCGAGGACGGGGAAATCCTGAAGCTTTCTTT. It codes for CASSRGRGNPEAFF. The whole variable domain, filled in from reference TRBV11-2 and TRBJ1-1, reads EAGVAQSPRYKIIEKRQSVAFWCNPISGHATLYWYQQILGQGPKLLIQFQNNGVVDDSQLPKDRFSAERLKGVDSTLKIQPAKLEDSAVYLCASSRGRGNPEAFFGQGTRLTVV.

This clonotype was counted ten times or more. The rearrangement joins TRBV6-1 to TRBJ1-5, with 7 bases fitting TRBD1. CDR3 length: 15 residues. The junction had 3 bases not matched to a gene; V was cut back by 4 bases and J by 0 bases. The V gene's germline CDR1 is MNHNS and CDR2 SASEGT. CDR3 bases: TGTGCCAGCAGTGCGGGACAGCATAGCAATCAGCCCCAGCATTTT. Amino acids: CASSAGQHSNQPQHF.

This clonotype was recorded many times. V is TRBV7-2 and J is TRBJ2-3; 8 positions agree with TRBD1. The J segment lost 2 bases and the V segment lost 1 base, leaving 2 bases of the junction unmatched. CDR3 length: 15 residues. Germline values: CDR1 SGHTA, CDR2 FQGNSA. Here the CDR3 reads CASSLGQGHTDTQYF. The DNA for the CDR3 is TGTGCCAGCAGCTTAGGACAGGGGCACACAGATACGCAGTATTTT.

This clonotype was counted many times. The V call is TRBV10-1, the J call TRBJ2-7; D perhaps matches TRBD2 (5 bases). Germline loops: CDR1 WNHNN, CDR2 SYGVQD (reference sequence). V was trimmed by 2 bases and J by 5 bases, leaving 10 bases between them. This CDR3 spans 13 amino acids. The CDR3 DNA reads as TGCGCCAGCAGTGAGCCCGGACTGGACGAGCAGTACTTC. Its translation is CASSEPGLDEQYF.

In its sample, this clonotype was seen many times. The chain is built from TRBV28 and TRBJ2-5, with TRBD1 matching 7 bases. The CDR3 consists of 14 residues. The J segment lost 4 bases and the V segment lost 5 bases, leaving 7 bases of the junction unmatched. Germline V gene data show CDR1 as MDHEN and CDR2 as SYDVKM. CDR3 protein: CASSPDRARETQYF. The CDR3 bases are TGTGCCAGCAGTCCCGACAGGGCCAGAGAGACCCAGTACTTC.

The chain joins TRBV4-1 to TRBJ1-2, with D unresolved. V gave up 0 bases and J gave up 8 bases, with 13 bases separating them. This CDR3 region has 14 residues. CDR1 is MGHRA, CDR2 YSYEKL, per germline. CDR3 loop: CASSQEGSLRGYTF. The CDR3 nucleotides read TGCGCCAGCAGCCAAGAGGGGAGTTTGCGGGGCTACACCTTC.

This clonotype has more than one count but fewer than ten. The J gene is TRBJ2-5, the V gene TRBV10-1, with 7 nucleotides matching TRBD2. CDR3 length: 15 residues. V lost 8 bases to trimming and J lost 2 bases; unmatched junction nucleotides: 11. Germline V CDR1 and CDR2: WNHNN, SYGVQD (reference sequence). This CDR3 is CASLLPSGKQETQYF. CDR3 bases: TGCGCCAGCTTGTTGCCTAGCGGAAAACAAGAGACCCAGTACTTC.

This clonotype was detected only a few times. The chain employs TRBV27 and TRBJ2-7; TRBD2 aligns across 10 bases. The trim removed 6 bases at V and 2 bases at J, leaving 4 bases unmatched. The CDR3 sequence is 14 residues long. Germline-derived CDR1 and CDR2 are MNHEY and SMNVEV (reference sequence). CDR3 nucleotide sequence: TGTGCCAGCAGGATAGCGGGAGGCCCCTACGAGCAGTACTTC. It is translated as CASRIAGGPYEQYF.

On this clonotype: This may be a read error, as it is one base from a much larger clone. The chain has TRBV6-2 or TRBV6-3 and TRBJ2-5; TRBD1 matches at 9 bases. The CDR3 consists of 15 residues. Per germline, CDR1 MNHEY and CDR2 SVGEGT. The junction had 4 bases not matched to a gene; V was cut back by 3 bases and J by 2 bases. Here the CDR3 reads CASSYYGTGQETQYF. For the CDR3, the DNA is TGTGCCAGCAGTTATTATGGGACAGGGCAAGAGACCCAGTACTTC.

A word on this clonotype: A much larger clone sits a single nucleotide away, making a read error possible. Since no conserved phenylalanine or tryptophan closes the CDR3, a read error is the likely cause. This chain links TRBV11-1 with TRBJ2-1; 9 bases are shared with TRBD2. The length of the CDR3 is 18 residues. Germline V gene data show CDR1 as SGHAT and CDR2 as FQDESV (reference sequence). Trimming at V came to 5 bases and at J to 4 bases, leaving 15 bases not matched to a gene. The CDR3 DNA is TGTGCCAGCAGCCAATGGGGACAAAATAGCGGGAGATACAATGAGCAGTTCCTC. Protein sequence: CASSQWGQNSGRYNEQFL.

A remark on this clonotype: Mismatch with germline at one junction end may stem from a read error. V and J are TRBV18 and TRBJ2-1, with a possible D match to TRBD2 (7 bases). This CDR3 is 15 amino acids long. Germline V gene lookup returns CDR1 KGHSH and CDR2 LQKENI. CDR3 in amino acids: CASSRNRGGDNERFF. CDR3 coding DNA: TGTGCCAGCTCACGCAACCGGGGAGGGGACAATGAGCGGTTCTTC.

The chain employs TRBV19 and TRBJ1-1; tentative D call: TRBD1 (6 bases). The CDR3 has 16 amino acids. Trimming removed 0 bases from V and 3 bases from J, with 14 bases in between. The V gene's germline CDR1 is LNHDA and CDR2 SQIVND (reference sequence). The CDR3 nucleotides are TGTGCCAGTAGTATAGACAGGGGTTTAACGGACACTGAAGCTTTCTTT. Translating gives CASSIDRGLTDTEAFF.

Many counts were recorded for this clonotype. The J gene is TRBJ2-3, the V gene TRBV4-2; 10 bases agree with TRBD2. The CDR3 has 20 residues. After removal of 0 bases from V and 5 bases from J, the junction contained 17 bases not matched to a gene. Germline CDR1 reads LGHNA; CDR2 reads YNFKEQ. The CDR3 loop is CASSQDVYLAGVKGKDTQYF. CDR3 bases: TGTGCCAGCAGCCAAGATGTTTACCTAGCGGGAGTGAAAGGGAAAGATACGCAGTATTTT.

The V and J genes are TRBV20-1 and TRBJ2-7, with D possibly TRBD2 on 6 matching bases. Trimming left V 1 base short and J 3 bases short, with 16 bases between. Germline CDR1 DFQATT, CDR2 SNEGSKA (reference sequence). The CDR3 covers 15 residues. The CDR3 protein is CSARGDVAELYEQYF. CDR3 in DNA: TGCAGTGCTAGAGGGGACGTAGCGGAGCTCTACGAGCAGTACTTC.